The clone carrying this T cell receptor beta chain was observed a handful of times. Sequenced by immunoSEQ multiplex PCR; TCRdb stores in-frame clones only, minus some. The table shows roughly 500,000 clones, with about 80% occurring only once. These data originate in a study of shared T cell receptors in the human thymus. Trimming cost V 4 bases and J 7 bases; bases outside gene matches: 18. Looked up from germline, CDR1 is SEHNR and CDR2 is FQNEAQ (reference sequence). The CDR3 has 17 amino acids. This sample was also put to use in a study of human thymus T cells. That source adds: Corrective surgery for congenital heart defects was being performed on the healthy Finnish infants who served as donors. The thymus was resected at corrective cardiac surgery. An apparent bias in V and J gene usage was seen in thymic and blood repertoires. Related research described thymic repertoires that were highly overlapping among unrelated individuals.

The receptor was isolated from a boy under two years old with a congenital heart defect. Material: thymocytes. The chain links TRBV7-9 to TRBJ2-7, with 8 bases aligning to TRBD2. The CDR3 DNA follows: TGTGCCAGCAGCTGGGCAGATCCCCGGGAGGGCCTAAAAGAGCAGTACTTC. Translated: CASSWADPREGLKEQYF.